This T cell receptor beta chain came from a study of blood T cell repertoires in COVID-19. Study context: Samples of COVID-19 (acute and convalescent) were obtained from the United States, Italy and Spain.

Only in-frame clones appear in the TCRdb table, and some are missing; sequencing was by immunoSEQ multiplex PCR. The sample records around 230,000 clones, around 82% being singletons. Trimming removed 10 bases from V and 3 bases from J; junction bases left unmatched: 20. The CDR3 length is 17 residues. Per the germline V gene, CDR1 is WSHSY and CDR2 is SAAADI. Sequencing was done on a sample of peripheral blood. This TCR was sampled from a woman aged 45-65 years with acute or convalescent COVID-19. The rearrangement uses TRBV10-2 and TRBJ2-7; 8 bases line up with TRBD1. CDR3 protein: CATVGELGTGKIYEQYF. The DNA of the CDR3 is TGCGCCACCGTGGGGGAACTAGGGACAGGAAAAATCTACGAGCAGTACTTC.